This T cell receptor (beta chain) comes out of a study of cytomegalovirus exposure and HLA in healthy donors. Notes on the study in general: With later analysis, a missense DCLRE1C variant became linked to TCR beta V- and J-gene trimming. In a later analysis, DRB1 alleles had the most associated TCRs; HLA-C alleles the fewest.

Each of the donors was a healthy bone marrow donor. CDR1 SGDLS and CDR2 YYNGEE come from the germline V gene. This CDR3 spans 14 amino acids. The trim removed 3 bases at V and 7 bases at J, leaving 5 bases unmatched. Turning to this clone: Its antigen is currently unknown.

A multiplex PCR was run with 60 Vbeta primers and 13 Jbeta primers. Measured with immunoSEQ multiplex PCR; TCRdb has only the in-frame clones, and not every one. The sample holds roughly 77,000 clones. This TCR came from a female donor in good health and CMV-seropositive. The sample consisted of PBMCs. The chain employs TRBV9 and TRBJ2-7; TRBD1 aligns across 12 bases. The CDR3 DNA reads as TGTGCCAGCAGCGCCGGGACAGGGGGCTGGGAGCAGTACTTC. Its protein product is CASSAGTGGWEQYF. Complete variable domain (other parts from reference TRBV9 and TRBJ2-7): DSGVTQTPKHLITATGQRVTLRCSPRSGDLSVYWYQQSLDQGLQFLIQYYNGEERAKGNILERFSAQQFPDLHSELNLSSLELGDSALYFCASSAGTGGWEQYFGPGTRLTVT.